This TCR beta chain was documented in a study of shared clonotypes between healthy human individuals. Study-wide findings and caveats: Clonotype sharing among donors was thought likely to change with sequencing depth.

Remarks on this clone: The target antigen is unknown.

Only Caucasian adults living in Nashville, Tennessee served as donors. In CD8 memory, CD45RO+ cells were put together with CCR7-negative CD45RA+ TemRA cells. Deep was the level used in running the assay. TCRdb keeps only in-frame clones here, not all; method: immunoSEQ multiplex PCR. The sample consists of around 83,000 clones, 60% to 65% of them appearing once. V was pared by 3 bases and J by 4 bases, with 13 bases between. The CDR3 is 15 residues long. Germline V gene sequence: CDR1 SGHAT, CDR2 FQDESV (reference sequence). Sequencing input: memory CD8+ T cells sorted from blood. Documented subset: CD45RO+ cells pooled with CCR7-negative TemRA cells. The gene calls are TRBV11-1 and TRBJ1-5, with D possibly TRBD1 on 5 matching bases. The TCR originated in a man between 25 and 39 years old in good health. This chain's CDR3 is CASSFQGRKNQPQHF. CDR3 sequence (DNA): TGTGCCAGCAGCTTCCAGGGTCGGAAGAATCAGCCCCAGCATTTT.